This T cell receptor (beta chain) was observed in a study of blood T cell repertoires in COVID-19. The CDR3 has 16 residues. The V and J ends lost 0 bases and 2 bases, in that order; junction bases with no gene match: 5. The germline V gene encodes CDR1 SGHAT and CDR2 FQNNGV. In the original workflow: Counts of nucleated cells, estimated from reference gene primer amplification, were obtained. Measured with immunoSEQ multiplex PCR; TCRdb has only the in-frame clones, and not every one. The DNA gave D and trimming, while V, J and clone size come from that table. The sample carries 140,000 or so clones, 85% to 90% recorded once.

This sequence was found in a woman aged 55-70 years with active COVID-19. Material: peripheral blood. The chain uses TRBV11-2 and TRBJ2-7; 9 bases line up with TRBD2. As DNA, the CDR3 is TGTGCCAGCAGCTTAGACGCGGGAGGGCCCGCCTACGAGCAGTACTTC. Protein product: CASSLDAGGPAYEQYF.